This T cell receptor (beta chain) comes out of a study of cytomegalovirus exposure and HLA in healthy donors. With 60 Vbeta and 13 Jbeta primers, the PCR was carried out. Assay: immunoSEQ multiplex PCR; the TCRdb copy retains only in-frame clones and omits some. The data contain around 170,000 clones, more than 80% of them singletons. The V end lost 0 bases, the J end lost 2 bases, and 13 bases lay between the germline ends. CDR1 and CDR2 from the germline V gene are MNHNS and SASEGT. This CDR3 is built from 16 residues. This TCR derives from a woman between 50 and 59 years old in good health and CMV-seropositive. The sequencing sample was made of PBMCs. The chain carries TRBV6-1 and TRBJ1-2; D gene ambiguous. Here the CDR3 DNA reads TGTGCCAGCAGTGAAGCGGCAGGCAGGATAAACTATGGCTACACCTTC. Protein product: CASSEAAGRINYGYTF.